Each of the 8 T cell receptor beta chains below was sequenced from the same sample in a study of beta chain features in type 1 diabetes listed by TCRdb under 2018. The receptor library was made with the immunoSEQ multiplex PCR assay. The entire isolated RNA was reverse transcribed using the High Capacity cDNA Reverse Transcription Kit, and thus expressed TCRB transcripts were sequenced. What TCRdb holds here is the immuneACCESS table cut down to in-frame rearrangements. Part of the clones is not present; checked against another copy, under half of the missing clones reflect an unresolved V gene, and the others are unexplained. Present in this sample are a few hundred thousand clones, around 26% of which were seen just once. Roughly 4.1% of the sample lies in the top ten. The sequenced sample consisted of central memory CD4+ T cells from blood. These receptors came from a man in his thirties or forties in good health.

This clone was seen only a few times. The chain links TRBV14 to TRBJ2-5; D is unclear. V was shortened by 1 base and J by 2 bases, with 8 bases between the two germline ends. The CDR3 is 14 amino acids. CDR1 SGHDN and CDR2 FVKESK come from the germline V gene. CDR3 bases: TGTGCCAGCAGCCAAGGACTGCTACAAGAGACCCAGTACTTC. Residues: CASSQGLLQETQYF.

The chain links TRBV5-1 to TRBJ2-5; D ambiguous. CDR1 is SGHRS, CDR2 YFSETQ, per germline. Trimming pared 1 base from V and 2 bases from J, leaving 6 bases between. The CDR3 runs to 13 residues. The CDR3 reads CASSLWLQETQYF. The CDR3 nucleotides are TGCGCCAGCAGCTTGTGGTTACAAGAGACCCAGTACTTC. The full variable domain, rest sourced from reference TRBV5-1 and TRBJ2-5, is KAGVTQTPRYLIKTRGQQVTLSCSPISGHRSVSWYQQTPGQGLQFLFEYFSETQRNKGNFPGRFSGRQFSNSRSEMNVSTLELGDSALYLCASSLWLQETQYFGPGTRLLVL.

The chain couples TRBV4-2 to TRBJ2-1; D gene unclear. Germline V gene data show CDR1 as LGHNA and CDR2 as YNFKEQ. V lost 1 base to trimming and J lost 10 bases, with 11 bases between them. The CDR3 consists of 13 residues. CDR3 bases: TGTGCCAGCAGCCAAGGCGCCTCCGGAGAGCAGTTCTTC. It specifies CASSQGASGEQFF.

This clone was seen only a few times. The chain couples TRBV13 to TRBJ2-2; no reliable D call. The CDR3 totals 14 residues. CDR1 is PRHDT and CDR2 is FYEKMQ in the germline V gene (reference sequence). V was clipped by 0 bases and J by 6 bases, with 8 bases between them. This CDR3 is CASSLGLYAGELFF. The DNA of the CDR3 is TGTGCCAGCAGCTTAGGACTTTACGCCGGGGAGCTGTTTTTT.

The chain employs TRBV25-1 and TRBJ2-3, with 8 positions matching TRBD2. V was pared by 6 bases and J by 9 bases, with 5 bases of the junction left unmatched. Germline assignment: CDR1 MGHDK and CDR2 SYGVNS. The CDR3 contains 12 residues. The DNA for the CDR3 is TGTGCCAGCAGGGCTAGCGGGCAGACGCAGTATTTT. Its translation: CASRASGQTQYF. Using reference TRBV25-1 and TRBJ2-3 for the parts outside the CDR3, the full variable domain is EADIYQTPRYLVIGTGKKITLECSQTMGHDKMYWYQQDPGMELHLIHYSYGVNSTEKGDLSSESTVSRIRTEHFPLTLESARPSHTSQYLCASRASGQTQYFGPGTRLTVL.

This clone was detected many times. The chain recombines TRBV14 with TRBJ1-1, with D unclear. The CDR3 has 13 amino acids. The germline V and J ends were trimmed by 6 bases and 3 bases, with 11 bases remaining between them. Per germline, CDR1 SGHDN and CDR2 FVKESK. CDR3 bases: TGTGCCAGCAGAGTGGGTATGGACACTGAAGCTTTCTTT. Its protein is CASRVGMDTEAFF. Together with reference TRBV14 and TRBJ1-1, the CDR3 gives the full variable domain: EAGVTQFPSHSVIEKGQTVTLRCDPISGHDNLYWYRRVMGKEIKFLLHFVKESKQDESGMPNNRFLAERTGGTYSTLKVQPAELEDSGVYFCASRVGMDTEAFFGQGTRLTVV.

This clone was detected a few times. The rearrangement joins TRBV5-1 to TRBJ2-1; 8 bases are a match to TRBD1. CDR1 is SGHRS and CDR2 is YFSETQ in the germline V gene. Unmatched junction bases numbered 11, after V lost 4 bases and J lost 8 bases. This CDR3 has 15 residues. The CDR3 protein is CASSLGRGRADEQFF. In DNA form, the CDR3 reads TGCGCCAGCAGCCTTGGCAGGGGGCGCGCCGATGAGCAGTTCTTC.

The V call is TRBV7-9, the J call TRBJ2-7; the D is unclear. The germline gives CDR1 SEHNR, CDR2 FQNEAQ (reference sequence). The V end was cut by 5 bases, the J end by 5 bases, with 10 bases between. The CDR3 is 12 residues long. Written as DNA, the CDR3 is TGTGCCAGCAGCGACTCCCCCAACGAGCAGTACTTC. This gives the protein CASSDSPNEQYF.